The clone carrying this TCR beta chain was detected ten times or more. The antigen is undetermined. Trimming took 6 bases from V and 4 from J; bases not matched to a gene: 0. Germline V gene data show CDR1 as MGHDK and CDR2 as SYGVNS. The CDR3 sequence is 13 residues long. Then a second PCR, running about 7 to 11 cycles, was carried out with a sample-barcoded 5' primer and a J-beta primer mix. TCRdb fed the 5' RACE reads into MiXCR, producing one record per CDR3 protein. The data contain hundreds of thousands of distinct CDR3 sequences, under 35% of them singletons. This entry is derived from a study of blood T cells in healthy people across ages. The study's findings and limits: The lack of PBMC sorting stopped any conclusive naive versus antigen-experienced comparison.

The TCR sequence derives from an elderly woman in good health. The sample taken for sequencing was blood. The chain uses TRBV25-1 and TRBJ2-5; TRBD2 matches at 12 bases. The CDR3 bases are TGTGCCAGCAGGGGACTAGCGGGAGAGACCCAGTACTTC. It is translated as CASRGLAGETQYF.